These T cell receptor beta chains were read from a single sample in a study of CD8 T cells in ankylosing spondylitis. TCRdb re-analysed the 5' RACE reads in MiXCR, keeping a single row per CDR3 protein. The sample contains a few hundred thousand distinct CDR3 sequences, about 22% of which appear only once. The material sequenced was blood, either unsorted or a sorted T cell fraction (not recorded which). These receptor sequences come from a male donor with ankylosing spondylitis. CDR3s include the opening cysteine and the closing phenylalanine or tryptophan. Fields, in order: clone size, J gene, CDR3 length, D gene, V gene, CDR3 protein, CDR3 DNA. The D gene is left open where the match is weak. Part of the rows lack a size; the others show once, few, many or a class for expanded clones.

once,TRBJ2-7,16,TRBD2,TRBV4-3,CASSRLPGLDSYEQYF,TGCGCCAGCAGCCGCCTTCCCGGACTAGACTCCTACGAGCAGTACTTC
many,TRBJ2-3,15,TRBD2,TRBV12-3/TRBV12-4,CASSLLADDTDTQYF,TGTGCCAGCAGCTTACTAGCGGATGACACAGATACGCAGTATTTT
NA,TRBJ2-4,11,NA,TRBV18,CASSRENIQYF,TGTGCCAGCTCCAGGGAAAACATTCAGTACTTC
few,TRBJ2-7,16,TRBD2,TRBV6-5,CASSSPAGSGSYEQYF,TGTGCCAGCAGTTCCCCAGCGGGTAGCGGGTCCTACGAGCAGTACTTC
NA,TRBJ2-3,16,TRBD1,TRBV20-1,CSAFNRGSSSTDTQYF,TGCAGTGCATTCAACAGGGGGAGTTCTAGCACAGATACGCAGTATTTT
NA,TRBJ2-5,13,NA,TRBV24-1,CATSSNGRGTQYF,TGTGCCACCAGTAGTAACGGAAGGGGGACCCAGTACTTC
few,TRBJ2-3,15,TRBD2,TRBV10-3,CAISGQPSGADTQYF,TGTGCCATCAGCGGCCAGCCTAGCGGTGCAGATACGCAGTATTTT
few,TRBJ2-2,17,NA,TRBV7-9,CASSSAPGEPNTGELFF,TGTGCCAGCAGCTCGGCCCCGGGAGAACCGAACACCGGGGAGCTGTTTTTT
NA,TRBJ2-7,15,NA,TRBV6-5,CASSYGGESSYEQYF,TGTGCCAGCAGTTACGGAGGGGAAAGCTCCTACGAGCAGTACTTC
NA,TRBJ1-2,15,TRBD1,TRBV3-1,CASSQHPGQDYGYTF,TGTGCCAGCAGCCAACATCCGGGACAGGACTATGGCTACACCTTC
few,TRBJ2-1,15,NA,TRBV7-8,CASSFRRAIYNEQFF,TGTGCCAGCAGCTTCAGACGCGCCATCTACAATGAGCAGTTCTTC
few,TRBJ2-2,15,NA,TRBV5-1,CASSFGLMDTGELFF,TGCGCCAGCAGCTTCGGACTAATGGACACCGGGGAGCTGTTTTTT
few,TRBJ2-1,15,TRBD1,TRBV14,CASSQAGGSYNEQFF,TGTGCCAGCAGCCAAGCAGGGGGCTCCTACAATGAGCAGTTCTTC
NA,TRBJ2-1,14,NA,TRBV5-1,CASSLVLTDNEQFF,TGCGCCAGCAGCTTGGTCCTCACTGACAATGAGCAGTTCTTC
NA,TRBJ2-5,14,NA,TRBV7-3,CASSLDRFEETQYF,TGTGCCAGCAGCCTCGACAGGTTTGAGGAGACCCAGTACTTC
many,TRBJ2-7,14,NA,TRBV12-3/TRBV12-4,CASRPSGEPYEQYF,TGTGCCAGCAGGCCGTCCGGGGAACCCTACGAGCAGTACTTC
few,TRBJ2-2,16,TRBD2,TRBV12-3/TRBV12-4,CASSLVAGGPPGELFF,TGTGCCAGCAGTTTAGTAGCGGGAGGCCCCCCCGGGGAGCTGTTTTTT
NA,TRBJ2-1,13,TRBD2,TRBV5-1,CASSRLARAEQFF,TGCGCCAGCAGCCGACTAGCGCGGGCGGAGCAGTTCTTC
NA,TRBJ2-3,16,NA,TRBV5-1,CASSLGVQSSTDTQYF,TGCGCCAGCAGCTTGGGAGTACAATCTAGCACAGATACGCAGTATTTT
many,TRBJ2-3,14,NA,TRBV7-2,CASSSPGGRDTQYF,TGTGCCAGCAGTTCCCCCGGGGGTAGGGATACGCAGTATTTT
NA,TRBJ1-4,15,NA,TRBV19,CASSMDGTGGEKLFF,TGTGCCAGTAGTATGGACGGAACCGGCGGCGAAAAACTGTTTTTT
NA,TRBJ1-2,13,NA,TRBV29-1,CSVVGSLNYGYTF,TGCAGCGTTGTGGGTTCCCTTAACTATGGCTACACCTTC
NA,TRBJ2-1,16,TRBD2,TRBV7-8,CASSLALAGGPNEQFF,TGTGCCAGCAGCTTAGCACTAGCGGGAGGGCCTAATGAGCAGTTCTTC
NA,TRBJ2-5,16,NA,TRBV20-1,CSARAVGGPYQETQYF,TGCAGTGCTAGAGCCGTGGGGGGACCGTACCAAGAGACCCAGTACTTC
few,TRBJ1-2,13,NA,TRBV6-1,CASTRGPTYGYTF,TGTGCCAGCACCCGAGGGCCGACCTATGGCTACACCTTC
many,TRBJ2-1,15,TRBD2,TRBV5-1,CASSWTGLARDEQFF,TGCGCCAGCAGCTGGACGGGACTAGCAAGGGATGAGCAGTTCTTC
many,TRBJ2-1,14,TRBD2,TRBV29-1,CSVDRGRAYNEQFF,TGCAGCGTTGACCGTGGGAGGGCGTATAATGAGCAGTTCTTC
NA,TRBJ2-2,16,TRBD2,TRBV9,CASRGGDGPNTGELFF,TGTGCCAGCAGGGGGGGGGACGGACCAAACACCGGGGAGCTGTTTTTT
few,TRBJ2-2,15,TRBD1,TRBV20-1,CSARGGTGVTGELFF,TGCAGTGCTAGAGGCGGGACAGGGGTAACCGGGGAGCTGTTTTTT
few,TRBJ2-2,12,NA,TRBV7-2,CASSRVPGELFF,TGTGCCAGCAGCCGAGTACCCGGGGAGCTGTTTTTT
NA,TRBJ2-7,15,NA,TRBV9,CAVPVEQVGSYEQYF,TGTGCCGTCCCCGTAGAGCAGGTAGGGTCCTACGAGCAGTACTTC